These 6 T cell receptor beta chains were all obtained from the same sample, sequenced in a study of shared T cell receptors in the human thymus. The method was immunoSEQ multiplex PCR; TCRdb's version includes in-frame clones alone and lacks a portion of them. The sample contains hundreds of thousands of clones, about 90% of which appear only once. These records were also assigned to another study, of human thymus T cells.

Material for sequencing was thymocytes. Receptor source: a boy less than two years old with a congenital heart defect.

The chain uses TRBV7-2 and TRBJ2-5, with TRBD2 identical over 7 bases. Germline values: CDR1 SGHTA, CDR2 FQGNSA. The V segment lost 2 bases and the J segment 5 bases; nucleotides outside the gene matches: 8. The CDR3 is made up of 15 amino acids. CDR3 residues: CASSLLRETVETQYF. The CDR3 DNA reads TGTGCCAGCAGCTTATTGCGGGAGACGGTGGAGACCCAGTACTTC.

The J gene is TRBJ2-1, the V gene TRBV29-1; 10 positions match TRBD2. J gave up 6 bases and V 6 bases, and 11 bases lay outside the gene matches. The CDR3 spans 15 residues. CDR1 and CDR2 from the germline V gene are SQVTM and ANQGSEA. The CDR3 loop reads CSVKSLAGAFNEQFF. Here the CDR3 DNA reads TGCAGCGTAAAAAGCCTAGCGGGAGCTTTCAATGAGCAGTTCTTC.

The chain's CDR3 is CASSYVGSGGRDEQFF. The CDR3 DNA is TGTGCCAGCAGTTACGTCGGTTCCGGGGGTCGCGATGAGCAGTTCTTC. The chain recombines TRBV6-6 with TRBJ2-1, with D maybe TRBD2 (6 bases). The CDR3 consists of 16 residues. Germline CDR1 reads MNHNY; CDR2 reads SVGAGI (reference sequence). Trimming took 2 bases from V and 8 from J, leaving 19 bases between them.

This clone was recorded a few times. The rearrangement links TRBV14 to TRBJ1-3; no clear D gene. Germline V lookup: CDR1 SGHDN, CDR2 FVKESK. V gave up 2 bases and J gave up 4 bases, with 18 bases separating them. CDR3 size: 17 residues. CDR3 DNA sequence: TGTGCCAGCAGCCAAAAGGAGGGCGCGAGCTCCGGAAACACCATATATTTT. Encoded protein: CASSQKEGASSGNTIYF.

The chain recombines TRBV14 with TRBJ2-3, with 11 nucleotides matching TRBD2. The V gene end was trimmed by 3 bases and the J gene end by 7 bases; junction bases not matched to a gene: 15. The germline V gene has CDR1 SGHDN and CDR2 FVKESK. This CDR3 is 18 amino acids long. The CDR3 sequence: CASSQAKILAGVANTQYF. The CDR3 region has the DNA TGTGCCAGCAGCCAGGCAAAAATACTAGCGGGAGTCGCGAATACGCAGTATTTT.

The chain combines TRBV6-1 with TRBJ1-5, with TRBD1 matching over 8 bases. The CDR3 is 14 residues long. J lost 5 bases, V lost 8 bases, and 8 bases had no gene match. CDR1 is MNHNS and CDR2 is SASEGT in the germline V gene. The CDR3 DNA reads as TGTGCCAGCGGGAAGGCAGGGGGCGATCAGCCCCAGCATTTT. Protein: CASGKAGGDQPQHF.